This is a list of T cell receptor beta chains from one sample in a study of CD8+ T cells in alopecia areata. The table came from immunoSEQ multiplex PCR; TCRdb's copy has only in-frame clones and leaves some out. The table shows about 87,000 clones, with about 70% occurring only once. The sequences come from CD8+ T cells sorted from blood, collected at roughly week 45, from a patient treated with tofacitinib. Source of these receptors: a human donor with alopecia areata. CDR3s include the opening cysteine and the closing phenylalanine or tryptophan. The D gene is left open where the match is weak. Not every row has a clone size; where given, it reads once, few, many or a size class.

D	size	J	V	DNA	CDR3
.	.	TRBJ2-5	TRBV13	TGTGCCAGCAGCCCCGGGTTACAAGAGACCCAGTACTTC	CASSPGLQETQYF
TRBD2	.	TRBJ2-7	TRBV7-2	TGTGCCAGCAGCCCTACTAGCGGGGGGGCCGAACAGTACTTC	CASSPTSGGAEQYF
.	.	TRBJ2-7	TRBV25-1	TGTGCCAGCAGTGGACAGGAACGGTACGAGCAGTACTTC	CASSGQERYEQYF
TRBD1	.	TRBJ1-4	TRBV7-8	TGTGCCAGCAGCCCGACAGGGGGCAATGAAAAACTGTTTTTT	CASSPTGGNEKLFF
.	.	TRBJ1-2	TRBV7-9	TGTGCCAGCAGCTTAGGCAGCTCTGGGGGCTACACCTTC	CASSLGSSGGYTF
.	.	TRBJ2-1	TRBV10-2	TGCGCCAGCGGACCGACTAGTGAGCAGTTCTTC	CASGPTSEQFF
.	.	TRBJ1-3	TRBV29-1	TGCAGCGCCTGGACCGCCTCTGGAAACACCATATATTTT	CSAWTASGNTIYF
TRBD2	.	TRBJ2-1	TRBV9	TGTGCCAGCAGCGTTAACCAGCGGGGGGGCTACAATGAGCAGTTCTTC	CASSVNQRGGYNEQFF
.	once	TRBJ1-6	TRBV27	TGTGCCAGCAGTTTATCGAACAGCCTGAGTTCACCCCTCCACTTT	CASSLSNSLSSPLHF
.	.	TRBJ1-5	TRBV5-1	TGCGCCAGCAGCCCGGGAGCAGATAGCAATCAGCCCCAGCATTTT	CASSPGADSNQPQHF
.	few	TRBJ2-7	TRBV9	TGTGCCAGCAGCGTAGGCAGGACAGAATACGAGCAGTACTTC	CASSVGRTEYEQYF
.	.	TRBJ2-7	TRBV10-3	TGTGCCATCAGAACCGGGACTGATAACTACGAGCAGTACTTC	CAIRTGTDNYEQYF
.	.	TRBJ2-7	TRBV13	TGTGCCAGCAGCCCCTTCCACGAAGGACCCTACGAGCAGTACTTC	CASSPFHEGPYEQYF
.	.	TRBJ1-1	TRBV5-6	TGTGCCAGCAGCAAACGGACTTTATTGAACACTGAAGCTTTCTTT	CASSKRTLLNTEAFF
TRBD2	.	TRBJ2-5	TRBV25-1	TGTGCCAGCAGTGGAACTAGCGGGGAAACACGCCAAGAGACCCAGTACTTC	CASSGTSGETRQETQYF
TRBD2	few	TRBJ2-7	TRBV9	TGTGCCAGCAGCGTAGGGACTAGCGGGGGGTACGAGCAGTACTTC	CASSVGTSGGYEQYF
TRBD1	.	TRBJ2-7	TRBV27	TGTGCCAGCAGTACTACCCCTTTGACAGGGTTTGGTGGCGAGCAGTACTTC	CASSTTPLTGFGGEQYF
TRBD1	.	TRBJ1-6	TRBV11-1	TGTGCCAGCAGCGATTTAGGCCGGGGACAGGGGAATTCACCCCTCCACTTT	CASSDLGRGQGNSPLHF
.	.	TRBJ2-2	TRBV5-1	TGCGCCAGCAGCTCTGCAGCAACCTGGTGGTGGGGTGAGAACACCGGGGAGCTGTTTTTT	CASSSAATWWWGENTGELFF
.	.	TRBJ1-1	TRBV30	TGTGCCTGGACCGGACCGGGTCGAGGGGTTTACGCTGAAGCTTTCTTT	CAWTGPGRGVYAEAFF
.	.	TRBJ2-3	TRBV27	TGTGCCAGCAGCCTCCTGGGGGATACGCAGTATTTT	CASSLLGDTQYF
.	.	TRBJ1-5	TRBV7-8	TGTGCCAGCAGGGCAAGAGACGGAGGTCAGCCCCAGCATTTT	CASRARDGGQPQHF
.	once	TRBJ1-5	TRBV11-3	TGTGCCAGCAGCCACCCGATCTATTCTTTAGGGGGTAGCAATCAGCCCCAGCATTTT	CASSHPIYSLGGSNQPQHF
TRBD1	.	TRBJ1-6	TRBV4-1	TGCGCCAGCAGCCAAGAGTACAGGGGGACGGCCCTCCACTTT	CASSQEYRGTALHF
.	.	TRBJ1-2	TRBV27	TGTGCCAGCAGTTTTTTAGGGACCTCCAGGGGCTTGACTGGTGGCTACACCTTC	CASSFLGTSRGLTGGYTF
.	.	TRBJ2-7	TRBV5-6	TGTGCCAGCAGCTCTGACGGGTACGAGCAGTACTTC	CASSSDGYEQYF
TRBD2	.	TRBJ2-1	TRBV14	TGTGCCAGCAGCCCGGGACTAGCGGGGGGGCGTCGGGCGTTCAATGAGCAGTTCTTC	CASSPGLAGGRRAFNEQFF
.	.	TRBJ2-3	TRBV2	TGTGCCAGCAGTGAGGCAGGAGAAACATCTAGCACAGATACGCAGTATTTT	CASSEAGETSSTDTQYF
.	.	TRBJ2-1	TRBV9	TGTGCCAGCAGCGTAGTAGGAGGTGAGCAGTTCTTC	CASSVVGGEQFF
TRBD2	once	TRBJ2-2	TRBV4-3	TGCGCCAGCAGCCCCGGGACTAGCGGGGGGACGGGGACCGGGGAGCTGTTTTTT	CASSPGTSGGTGTGELFF
.	.	TRBJ2-5	TRBV27	TGTGCCAGCAGTCCGACAGTACAAGAGACCCAGTACTTC	CASSPTVQETQYF
.	.	TRBJ2-1	TRBV7-8	TGTGCCAGCAGCTTATACTCTGGCGGAGACTCCTACAATGAGCAGTTCTTC	CASSLYSGGDSYNEQFF
.	.	TRBJ2-4	TRBV5-6	TGTGCCAGCAGCCTAGCCGGGCAGAACATTCAGTACTTC	CASSLAGQNIQYF
TRBD1	.	TRBJ1-5	TRBV4-3	TGCGCCAGCAGCCAAGATTTCATGGCAGGGGGCAGACGGCAGCCCCAGCATTTT	CASSQDFMAGGRRQPQHF
.	once	TRBJ2-4	TRBV6-1	TGTGCCAGCAGTGAAGTCAGGCTAACCAAAAACATTCAGTACTTC	CASSEVRLTKNIQYF
.	once	TRBJ2-7	TRBV7-8	TGTGCCAGCAGCTTCCCCGACACTGCTCTTGGCTACGAGCAGTACTTC	CASSFPDTALGYEQYF
.	.	TRBJ2-7	TRBV29-1	TGCAGCGTCGCCGGAACCGGCAGCTCCTACGAGCAGTACTTC	CSVAGTGSSYEQYF
TRBD1	.	TRBJ2-5	TRBV2	TGTGCCAGCAGAGACAGGGGGGGAGAGACCCAGTACTTC	CASRDRGGETQYF
.	.	TRBJ1-4	TRBV2	TGTGCCAGCTGCTTACAGGGATCGAGTGAAAAACTGTTTTTT	CASCLQGSSEKLFF
.	once	TRBJ2-3	TRBV9	TGTGCCAGCAGCGTAGATGGCAGGGAGGCAGATACGCAGTATTTT	CASSVDGREADTQYF
.	once	TRBJ1-3	TRBV28	TGTGCCAGCAGTCTTTGGGACTCTGGAAACACCATATATTTT	CASSLWDSGNTIYF
TRBD1	.	TRBJ1-4	TRBV2	TGTGCCAGCAGCGTAACGGGGACAGACAGCAATGAAAAACTGTTTTTT	CASSVTGTDSNEKLFF
.	few	TRBJ1-5	TRBV27	TGTGCCAGCAGCGCCACAATCTATCAGCCCCAGCATTTT	CASSATIYQPQHF
TRBD1	.	TRBJ2-1	TRBV18	TGTGCCAGCTCACGGACAGGGGGTAATGAGCAGTTCTTC	CASSRTGGNEQFF
.	.	TRBJ1-5	TRBV4-3	TGCGCCAGCAGCCAAACCTCAGGGGTCAGCAATCAGCCCCAGCATTTT	CASSQTSGVSNQPQHF
TRBD2	.	TRBJ2-7	TRBV4-3	TGCGCCAGCAGCCAAGAGCGGGGGGGATACGAGCAGTACTTC	CASSQERGGYEQYF
TRBD2	.	TRBJ2-7	TRBV29-1	TGCAGCGTTGAAGGCCCGACTAGCGGGGTCTACGAGCAGTACTTC	CSVEGPTSGVYEQYF
.	.	TRBJ1-6	TRBV4-1	TGCGCCAGCAGCCAAGGAAATTCACCCCTCCACTTT	CASSQGNSPLHF
.	few	TRBJ2-1	TRBV5-6	TGTGCCAGCAGCGAGGACATAGTCAATGAGCAGTTCTTC	CASSEDIVNEQFF
.	.	TRBJ1-1	TRBV23-1	TGCGCCAGCACCCAAGGGGCCAGCATGAACACTGAAGCTTTCTTT	CASTQGASMNTEAFF
.	few	TRBJ1-2	TRBV13	TGTGCCAGCAGCTGGGGGGAAGATGGCTACACCTTC	CASSWGEDGYTF
.	.	TRBJ1-1	TRBV30	TGTGCCTGGAGTGAAGATACATTCGGTACCGAAGCTTTCTTT	CAWSEDTFGTEAFF
.	once	TRBJ2-5	TRBV11-2	TGTGCCAGCAGCTTAGTCGGGGCCCAAGAGACCCAGTACTTC	CASSLVGAQETQYF
.	.	TRBJ1-3	TRBV4-3	TGCGCCAGCAGCCAGGACTACAGGAGCTCTGGAAACACCATATATTTT	CASSQDYRSSGNTIYF
.	.	TRBJ2-5	TRBV6-1	TGTGCCAGCAGTGGAAGAGGTACTCAAGAGACCCAGTACTTC	CASSGRGTQETQYF
.	.	TRBJ2-2	TRBV27	TGTGCCAGCAGAGAAGGTGGTGGGGAGCTGTTTTTT	CASREGGGELFF
.	.	TRBJ2-7	TRBV7-2	TGTGCCAGCAGCCTCACCGGGACGGGCACCTACGAGCAGTACTTC	CASSLTGTGTYEQYF
.	.	TRBJ1-6	TRBV19	TGTGCCAGTAGTATCGGAGGTTATAATTCACCCCTCCACTTT	CASSIGGYNSPLHF
TRBD2	.	TRBJ2-1	TRBV5-6	TGTGCCAGCATCATGATAGCGGGGGGATACAATGAGCAGTTCTTC	CASIMIAGGYNEQFF
TRBD1	.	TRBJ1-1	TRBV5-5	TGTGCCAGCATCCCCCTTGGGACAGACTACACTGAAGCTTTCTTT	CASIPLGTDYTEAFF